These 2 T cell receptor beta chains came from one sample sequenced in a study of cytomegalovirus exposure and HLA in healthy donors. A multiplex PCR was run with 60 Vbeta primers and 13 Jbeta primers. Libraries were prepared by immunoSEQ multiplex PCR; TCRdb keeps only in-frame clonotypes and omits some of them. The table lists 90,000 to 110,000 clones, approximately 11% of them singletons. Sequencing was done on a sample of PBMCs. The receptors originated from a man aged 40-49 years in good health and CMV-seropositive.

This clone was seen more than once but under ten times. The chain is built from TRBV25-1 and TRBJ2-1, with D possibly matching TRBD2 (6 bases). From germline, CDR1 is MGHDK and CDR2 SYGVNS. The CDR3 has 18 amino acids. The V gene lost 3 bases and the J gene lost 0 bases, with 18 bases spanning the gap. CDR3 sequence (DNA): TGTGCCAGCAGTGAGCGCGACTCCCCCGGGAGCTCCTACAATGAGCAGTTCTTC. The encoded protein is CASSERDSPGSSYNEQFF. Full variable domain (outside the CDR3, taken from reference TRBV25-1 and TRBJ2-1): EADIYQTPRYLVIGTGKKITLECSQTMGHDKMYWYQQDPGMELHLIHYSYGVNSTEKGDLSSESTVSRIRTEHFPLTLESARPSHTSQYLCASSERDSPGSSYNEQFFGPGTRLTVL.

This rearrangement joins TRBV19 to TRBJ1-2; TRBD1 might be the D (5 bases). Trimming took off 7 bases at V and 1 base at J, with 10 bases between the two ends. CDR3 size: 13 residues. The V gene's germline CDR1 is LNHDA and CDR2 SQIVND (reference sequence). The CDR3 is CASNPQGNYGYTF. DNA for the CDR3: TGTGCCAGTAACCCTCAGGGTAACTATGGCTACACCTTC.